These 29 T cell receptor beta chains share one sample of origin, sequenced in a study of blood T cell repertoires in COVID-19. Method: immunoSEQ multiplex PCR; TCRdb's copy keeps in-frame clones and lacks some. The table lists about 80,000 clones, about four fifths of them singletons. Sequencing used peripheral blood. These receptors were taken from a human donor in a cohort sampled during active COVID-19.

The genes are TRBV19 and TRBJ2-3; weak D call: TRBD1 (6 bases). Germline V lookup: CDR1 LNHDA, CDR2 SQIVND (reference sequence). The germline V and J ends were trimmed by 5 bases and 3 bases, with 15 bases remaining between them. CDR3 size: 15 residues. Here the CDR3 DNA reads TGTGCCAGTAGTCTCTTTGACAGGTCAACAGATACGCAGTATTTT. Encoded protein: CASSLFDRSTDTQYF.

The V gene is TRBV6-5, the J gene TRBJ2-7, with D perhaps matching TRBD1 (6 bases). Germline lookup yields CDR1 MNHEY and CDR2 SVGAGI. V lost 2 bases to trimming and J lost 3 bases, with 8 bases between them. The CDR3 runs 13 residues. CDR3 in amino acids: CASSYGQNYEQYF. In nucleotides, the CDR3 is TGTGCCAGCAGTTACGGACAGAACTACGAGCAGTACTTC.

This clone appeared a few times. Different DNA sequences within this sample yield the same CDR3. V is TRBV19 and J is TRBJ2-5; maybe TRBD1 (5 bases). With 4 bases removed from V and 1 base from J, the gap between germline ends came to 7 bases. This CDR3 has 13 residues. Germline V gives CDR1 LNHDA, CDR2 SQIVND (reference sequence). The CDR3 bases are TGTGCCAGTAGTACAGGGATCCAAGAGACCCAGTACTTC. Protein product: CASSTGIQETQYF.

The J gene is TRBJ2-7, the V gene TRBV6-1; TRBD2 matches 7 bases. Germline CDR1 reads MNHNS; CDR2 reads SASEGT. This CDR3 spans 16 amino acids. Trimming removed 1 base from V and 2 bases from J; junction bases left unmatched: 8. CDR3 protein: CASSEGVGGDPYEQYF. In nucleotides, the CDR3 is TGTGCCAGCAGTGAAGGGGTTGGGGGGGACCCCTACGAGCAGTACTTC.

The sample holds one count of this clone. J is TRBJ1-5 and V is TRBV27, with 10 bases lining up with TRBD1. The CDR3 loop spans 15 amino acids. The germline CDR1 and CDR2 sequences are MNHEY and SMNVEV (reference sequence). Losses at the gene ends were 6 bases for V and 5 bases for J; bases not matched to a gene: 7. The CDR3, as DNA: TGTGCCAGCAGCCTAGAGGGACAGGGGTATCAGCCCCAGCATTTT. Protein: CASSLEGQGYQPQHF.

The rearrangement uses TRBV6-5 and TRBJ2-3; tentative D call: TRBD2 (5 bases). Germline CDR1 reads MNHEY; CDR2 reads SVGAGI. V lost 6 bases, J lost 0 bases, and 13 bases lay in between. The CDR3 totals 15 residues. In DNA form, the CDR3 reads TGTGCCAGCAGCCCCCGAGCGGCTAGCACAGATACGCAGTATTTT. This codes for CASSPRAASTDTQYF.

The chain uses TRBV7-8 and TRBJ2-3, with 8 bases identical to TRBD1. V shed 0 bases and J 4 bases; nucleotides not matched to a gene: 9. From germline, CDR1 is SGHVS and CDR2 FQNEAQ. The CDR3 is made up of 17 amino acids. CDR3 nucleotide sequence: TGTGCCAGCAGCTTAGCGATAAGGACAGGGAGCGCAGATACGCAGTATTTT. Residues: CASSLAIRTGSADTQYF.

The V gene is TRBV6-5, the J gene TRBJ2-1; maybe TRBD1 (5 bases). The CDR3 totals 14 residues. CDR1 and CDR2 (germline): MNHEY, SVGAGI. Between the trimmed V and J ends, which lost 8 bases and 0 bases, there was a span of 11 bases. The CDR3 nucleotides read TGTGCCAGCGGCAGACAGACCTCCTACAATGAGCAGTTCTTC. Its protein product is CASGRQTSYNEQFF.

Here the CDR3 reads CASSVLGTDYSPLHF. In DNA form, the CDR3 reads TGTGCCAGCAGCGTCTTAGGGACAGACTATTCACCCCTCCACTTT. The rearrangement uses TRBV9 and TRBJ1-6, with 7 bases fitting TRBD1. The CDR3 runs to 15 residues. Germline CDR1 SGDLS, CDR2 YYNGEE. The V and J ends lost 2 bases and 8 bases, in that order; junction bases with no gene match: 7.

The chain joins TRBV30 to TRBJ1-6; no firm D call. The CDR3 extends over 14 amino acids. Germline loops: CDR1 GTSNPN, CDR2 SVGIG (reference sequence). V dropped 2 bases and J dropped 8 bases, with 13 bases sitting between them. This CDR3 reads CAWSRGRSDSPLHF. For the CDR3, the DNA is TGTGCCTGGAGTAGAGGCCGTTCGGATTCACCCCTCCACTTT.

V is TRBV29-1 and J is TRBJ2-2; perhaps TRBD2 as D (6 bases). The CDR3 covers 13 residues. CDR1 is SQVTM and CDR2 is ANQGSEA in the germline V gene. Trimming took off 8 bases at V and 3 bases at J, with 13 bases between the two ends. CDR3 coding DNA: TGCAGCACCTTAAGGGACTACACCGGGGAGCTGTTTTTT. This gives the protein CSTLRDYTGELFF.

The V call is TRBV11-3, the J call TRBJ1-2; 8 bases fit TRBD1. With V trimmed by 5 bases and J by 6 bases, 8 bases remained unmatched. The CDR3 runs 14 residues. Germline V lookup: CDR1 SGHNT, CDR2 YENEEA. The CDR3: CASSPRTGMDGYTF. The CDR3 DNA reads as TGTGCCAGCAGCCCCCGGACAGGGATGGATGGCTACACCTTC.

This clone came up a few times. CDR3: CATSSTGGGTDTQYF. CDR3 coding DNA: TGTGCCACCAGCAGCACAGGGGGCGGGACAGATACGCAGTATTTT. The chain combines TRBV15 with TRBJ2-3; 9 nucleotides align to TRBD1. The J segment lost 3 bases and the V segment lost 3 bases, leaving 4 bases of the junction unmatched. The CDR3 extends over 15 amino acids. The germline CDR1 and CDR2 sequences are LNHNV and YYDKDF (reference sequence).

V is TRBV29-1 and J is TRBJ2-7; 9 nucleotides match TRBD1. Germline values: CDR1 SQVTM, CDR2 ANQGSEA. The trim removed 4 bases at V and 2 bases at J, leaving 3 bases unmatched. CDR3 length: 13 residues. The CDR3 bases are TGCAGCGTTGGGGGACAGGGACCCTACGAGCAGTACTTC. It encodes CSVGGQGPYEQYF.

This clone appeared once. The chain recombines TRBV5-1 with TRBJ1-2; 9 nucleotides match TRBD1. This CDR3 contains 13 residues. With 4 bases clipped from V and 6 bases from J, the junction kept 4 bases outside the gene matches. Germline CDR1 SGHRS, CDR2 YFSETQ. CDR3 bases: TGCGCCAGCAGCATACAGGGGGCAGATGGCTACACCTTC. Translated: CASSIQGADGYTF. Full variable domain (remainder filled in from reference TRBV5-1 and TRBJ1-2): KAGVTQTPRYLIKTRGQQVTLSCSPISGHRSVSWYQQTPGQGLQFLFEYFSETQRNKGNFPGRFSGRQFSNSRSEMNVSTLELGDSALYLCASSIQGADGYTFGSGTRLTVV.

The genes are TRBV29-1 and TRBJ2-5; weak D call: TRBD1 (5 bases). With 4 bases removed from V and 5 bases from J, the gap between germline ends came to 17 bases. The CDR3 has 14 amino acids. CDR1 and CDR2 (germline): SQVTM, ANQGSEA. This CDR3 reads CSVASRAAYETQYF. DNA for the CDR3: TGCAGCGTTGCGTCCAGGGCGGCATACGAGACCCAGTACTTC.

This clone was recorded once. The chain has TRBV9 and TRBJ1-4; D not certain. The V end lost 3 bases, the J end lost 0 bases, and 3 bases lay between the germline ends. Germline CDR1 reads SGDLS; CDR2 reads YYNGEE. The CDR3 spans 13 residues. CDR3 nucleotides: TGTGCCAGCAGCGCTACAACTAATGAAAAACTGTTTTTT. Its translation: CASSATTNEKLFF.

The chain carries TRBV7-9 and TRBJ1-5; 7 bases line up with TRBD1. V shed 10 bases and J 6 bases; nucleotides not matched to a gene: 3. Germline V gene sequence: CDR1 SEHNR, CDR2 FQNEAQ (reference sequence). This CDR3 is built from 11 residues. The CDR3 is CATGGFQPQHF. The DNA of the CDR3 is TGTGCCACAGGGGGTTTTCAGCCCCAGCATTTT.

J is TRBJ2-1 and V is TRBV2; 9 bases are a match to TRBD2. The CDR3 extends over 15 amino acids. The V gene's germline CDR1 is SNHLY and CDR2 FYNNEI. The V and J ends lost 7 bases and 4 bases, in that order; junction bases with no gene match: 8. DNA for the CDR3: TGTGCCAGCAAGAGAGAGACTAGCGGATACAATGAGCAGTTCTTC. It is translated as CASKRETSGYNEQFF. The variable domain in full, completed from reference TRBV2 and TRBJ2-1, reads EPEVTQTPSHQVTQMGQEVILRCVPISNHLYFYWYRQILGQKVEFLVSFYNNEISEKSEIFDDQFSVERPDGSNFTLKIRSTKLEDSAMYFCASKRETSGYNEQFFGPGTRLTVL.

The chain employs TRBV6-4 and TRBJ2-1; D might be TRBD2 (6 bases). V dropped 3 bases and J dropped 7 bases, with 10 bases sitting between them. This CDR3 spans 13 amino acids. Looked up from germline, CDR1 is MRHNA and CDR2 is SNTAGT. This CDR3 reads CASSEGRRNEQFF. The DNA for the CDR3 is TGTGCCAGCAGTGAAGGGAGGAGGAATGAGCAGTTCTTC.

In regard to this clone: This may be a read error, as it is one base from a much larger clone. V and J are TRBV11-2 and TRBJ2-7, with a weak D call TRBD1 (6 bases). Deletions cut 5 bases from V and 3 bases from J, with 8 bases between. This CDR3 has 12 amino acids. Germline loops: CDR1 SGHAT, CDR2 FQNNGV. Here the CDR3 reads CASSPDSYEQYV. The CDR3 DNA reads as TGTGCCAGCAGCCCGGACAGCTACGAGCAGTACGTC.

The CDR3 sequence is CASSLTSSTETQYF. CDR3 nucleotides: TGTGCCAGCAGCTTAACGAGTAGTACAGAGACCCAGTACTTC. This sequence joins TRBV11-3 and TRBJ2-5; D not resolved. Germline CDR1 SGHNT, CDR2 YENEEA. CDR3 size: 14 residues. V was cut by 2 bases and J by 4 bases, with 11 bases left in between.

The CDR3 protein is CASSLISGDTIYF. The CDR3 DNA reads TGTGCCAGCAGTTTAATCTCCGGAGACACCATATATTTT. The V call is TRBV28, the J call TRBJ1-3, with D uncertain. The V end lost 2 bases, the J end lost 8 bases, and 10 bases lay between the germline ends. This CDR3 has 13 residues. Germline V gives CDR1 MDHEN, CDR2 SYDVKM.

This clone was seen a handful of times. The chain couples TRBV2 to TRBJ1-5, with D possibly TRBD1 on 5 matching bases. CDR1 is SNHLY, CDR2 FYNNEI, per germline. V gave up 0 bases and J gave up 9 bases, with 12 bases separating them. The CDR3 runs to 14 residues. The CDR3 here is CASSEAGGVGPQHF. CDR3 nucleotides: TGTGCCAGCAGTGAAGCCGGGGGAGTAGGGCCCCAGCATTTT. Full variable domain (rest looked up from reference TRBV2 and TRBJ1-5): EPEVTQTPSHQVTQMGQEVILRCVPISNHLYFYWYRQILGQKVEFLVSFYNNEISEKSEIFDDQFSVERPDGSNFTLKIRSTKLEDSAMYFCASSEAGGVGPQHFGDGTRLSIL.

V usage is TRBV4-3 and J usage is TRBJ1-2, with TRBD1 identical over 9 bases. CDR1 is LGHNA, CDR2 YSLEER, per germline. The CDR3 is 16 residues long. The V and J ends lost 0 bases and 8 bases, in that order; junction bases with no gene match: 10. As DNA, the CDR3 is TGCGCCAGCAGCCAAGAGGCGGGACAGGGTATGTCGGGCTACACCTTC. Encoded protein: CASSQEAGQGMSGYTF.

This clone was seen only a few times. The chain recombines TRBV4-2 with TRBJ2-1; 10 nucleotides align to TRBD1. Germline V gene sequence: CDR1 LGHNA, CDR2 YNFKEQ. J gave up 8 bases and V 2 bases, and 12 bases lay outside the gene matches. The CDR3 runs 17 residues. CDR3 nucleotides: TGTGCCAGCAGCCAATCTCCCACGGGACAGGGGCTGGATGAGCAGTTCTTC. Encoded protein: CASSQSPTGQGLDEQFF.

The rearrangement joins TRBV5-1 to TRBJ2-3; 9 bases match TRBD1. The CDR3 is 17 amino acids. Germline assignment: CDR1 SGHRS and CDR2 YFSETQ. V lost 5 bases and J lost 2; bases outside the gene matches: 12. CDR3 amino acids: CASSQNNRGHLTDTQYF. The CDR3 bases are TGCGCCAGCAGTCAAAACAACAGGGGGCACCTCACAGATACGCAGTATTTT.

This clone has a single count. The V gene is TRBV11-3, the J gene TRBJ2-1; D possibly corresponds to TRBD2 (6 bases). The ends were cut back, 7 bases at V and 4 bases at J, with 17 bases in the middle. The CDR3 covers 15 residues. CDR1 and CDR2 from the germline V gene are SGHNT and YENEEA. CDR3 sequence: CASIALPGLYNEQFF. DNA for the CDR3: TGTGCCAGCATCGCTCTCCCGGGACTTTACAATGAGCAGTTCTTC.

The chain links TRBV5-6 to TRBJ2-7, with D maybe TRBD2 (7 bases). CDR1 is SGHDT and CDR2 is YYEEEE in the germline V gene. The CDR3 runs 17 residues. V dropped 4 bases and J dropped 5 bases, with 25 bases sitting between them. CDR3 sequence reads: CASSGGGGPRRNHEQYV. CDR3 DNA: TGTGCCAGCAGCGGGGGAGGGGGTCCGAGGCGCAACCACGAGCAGTACGTC.